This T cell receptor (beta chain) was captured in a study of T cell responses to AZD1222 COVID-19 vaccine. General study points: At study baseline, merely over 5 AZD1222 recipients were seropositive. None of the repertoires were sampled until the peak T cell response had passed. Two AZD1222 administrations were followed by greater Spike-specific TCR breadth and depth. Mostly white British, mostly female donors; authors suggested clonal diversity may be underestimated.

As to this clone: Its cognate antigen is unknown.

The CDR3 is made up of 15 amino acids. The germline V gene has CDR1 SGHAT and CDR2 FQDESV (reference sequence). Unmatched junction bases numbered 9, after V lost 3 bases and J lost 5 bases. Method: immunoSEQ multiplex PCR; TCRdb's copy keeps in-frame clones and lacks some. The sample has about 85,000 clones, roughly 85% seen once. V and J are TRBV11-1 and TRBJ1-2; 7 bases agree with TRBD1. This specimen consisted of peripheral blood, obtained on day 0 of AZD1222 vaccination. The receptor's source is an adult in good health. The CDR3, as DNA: TGTGCCAGCAGCTTGGGCCGGGACAGCCGGTATGGCTACACCTTC. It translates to CASSLGRDSRYGYTF.